The T cell receptor beta chain under discussion was sequenced for a study of shared clonotypes between healthy human individuals (TCRdb year 2020). Turning to the overall study: Three men and two women, aged 18 to 49 years, made up the cohort. For each donor, CD4 naive and CD4 memory were each given three plates, CD8 naive was given two plates, and CD8 memory was given one plate. To estimate repertoire size and how much clonotypes are shared between individuals, the study performed deep sequencing of blood TCR repertoires from 4 to 6 healthy adults. Libraries were prepared and TCR repertoires were sequenced by different laboratories using diverse techniques, in order to increase sequencing depth and limit assay-specific biases. Per donor, leukapheresis produced somewhere between about 0.94 and 9 billion PBMCs. Broader findings and caveats from the paper: Sharing across several donors was observed for around 5% of naive CD4, over 3% of naive CD8, 2% to 2.5% of memory CD4, and around 0.4% of memory CD8 clonotypes. Compared with non-shared clonotypes, the clonotypes found in all four sorted-subset donors had higher generation probabilities. Pairwise subsampling indicated that sequencing depth was expected to affect the degree of clonotype sharing among donors. Sampling was restricted to blood, and TCR repertoires in tissues likely differ from the TCR repertoires found in blood. Larger estimated clonotype richness was generally found for naive subsets than for memory subsets. Incomplete sequencing was indicated by rarefaction of sorted-subset datasets, despite the large sequencing depth. The small number of donors limited the genetic and exposure-history diversity represented.

The germline V gene specifies SGDLS as CDR1 and YYNGEE as CDR2. V and J lose 3 bases and 3 bases, and a span of 17 bases separates them. Taken from cysteine to phenylalanine, the CDR3 has 16 residues. The sequence is cut down to CDR3 DNA, 48 bases in frame from base 1. This clone is a singleton in its sample. The antigen it recognizes is unknown. Base qualities were left out, and no much larger clone turns up one base away. The donors were healthy, HIV-negative adults with no recently reported acute infections or vaccinations. All donors were Caucasian adults living in Nashville, Tennessee, USA. Magnetic negative selection was used to enrich CD4+ T cells, after which naive cells were positively selected on CD45RA and the negative fraction became the memory subset. Blood was obtained by leukapheresis, after which PBMCs were separated by Ficoll-Histopaque density gradient centrifugation and cryopreserved in liquid nitrogen vapor phase. Analytical flow cytometry was used to check the purity and quantity of every magnetically sorted T cell population. Genomic DNA was isolated from every sorted fraction and measured by UV absorbance on a Nanodrop 2000c.

Using the deep immunoSEQ assay, TCR CDR3 regions were amplified from genomic DNA by multiplex PCR. Genomic DNA extracted from each cell subset was distributed evenly over all wells of several immunoSEQ 96-well plates, and each plate served as one replicate. Each replicate PCR for sorted subsets received around 210 ng genomic DNA, equal to about 30,000 T cell genomes. The purified libraries were quantified using a Qubit 3.0 fluorometer, sized with a Bioanalyzer 2100, and then quantified again using the KAPA Library Quantification kit. A separate single-read 150-cycle Illumina NextSeq 550 flow cell was used to sequence each immunoSEQ 96-well plate. The study's processing was this. The immunoSEQ output contained only junctional sequences without quality scores, so filtering could not match that applied to full-length reads. To assign V/J genes and CDR3, sequences were annotated using PyIR, a Python wrapper for IgBLAST v1.9, with IMGT germline references. Reads were filtered out if the reads had weak V/J assignments (E-value above 1e-6), no CDR3, stop codons, out-of-frame junctions, or ambiguous translated residues. A V3J clonotype was defined by an identical inferred V gene, J gene, and CDR3 amino acid sequence. Percentage overlap between repertoires was computed as shared unique clonotypes divided by the size of the smaller repertoire. RTK rarefaction, the Chao1 estimator, and Recon v2.1 estimates of unobserved clonotypes were used to assess repertoire richness. For all TCRbeta clonotypes obtained by the gDNA method from a few donors, generation probabilities were computed with OLGA. TCRdb holds this immuneACCESS table with in-frame rearrangements only. Some clones are missing; in checked studies, unresolved V genes explain under half, and the rest has no known cause. Clonal size and the V and J genes are those of that table, whereas D and trimming came from the DNA. The sample includes roughly 2.5 million clones, with more than 80% observed a single time. The ten largest clones take up roughly 0.15% of the sample.

The chain is encoded by TRBV9 joined to TRBJ2-3, with TRBD2 perhaps the D gene, on 5 matching bases. The sequence derives from a man between 18 and 35 years old in good health. Sequencing input: naive CD4+ T cells sorted from blood. The sample's cell subset or site, from its label and the paper: CD45RA+ positively selected. The CDR3 sequence is CASSAGVGLLTDTQYF. The DNA reads as follows: TGTGCCAGCAGCGCCGGGGTGGGCCTTCTAACAGATACGCAGTATTTT.